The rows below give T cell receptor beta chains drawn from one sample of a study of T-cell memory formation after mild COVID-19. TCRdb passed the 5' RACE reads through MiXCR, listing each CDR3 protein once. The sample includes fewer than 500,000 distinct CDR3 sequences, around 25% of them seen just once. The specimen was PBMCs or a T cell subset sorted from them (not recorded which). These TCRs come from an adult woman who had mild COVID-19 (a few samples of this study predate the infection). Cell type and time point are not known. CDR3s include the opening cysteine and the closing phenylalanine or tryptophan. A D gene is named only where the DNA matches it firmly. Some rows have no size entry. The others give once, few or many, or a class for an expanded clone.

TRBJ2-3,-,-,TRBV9,CASSVSTRTDTQYF,TGTGCCAGCAGCGTATCGACCCGCACAGATACGCAGTATTTT
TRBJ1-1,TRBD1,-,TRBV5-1,CASSDSPGQGTEAFF,TGCGCCAGCAGCGATTCCCCTGGACAGGGCACTGAAGCTTTCTTT
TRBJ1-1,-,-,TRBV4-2,CASSQDGGQAFF,TGTGCCAGCAGCCAAGACGGCGGTCAAGCTTTCTTT
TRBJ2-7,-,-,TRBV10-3,CATTRGTEIYEQYF,TGTGCCACCACTCGGGGGACAGAGATCTACGAGCAGTACTTC
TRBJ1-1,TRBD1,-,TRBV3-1,CASSRIPGGAGQYTEAFF,TGTGCCAGCAGCCGCATACCAGGGGGCGCAGGGCAGTACACTGAAGCTTTCTTT
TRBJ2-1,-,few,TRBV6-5,CASSYQGPGLLRGYSYNEQFF,TGTGCCAGCAGTTACCAAGGACCGGGACTCCTTAGGGGGTACTCCTACAATGAGCAGTTCTTC
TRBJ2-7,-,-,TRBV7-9,CASSLEDYEQYF,TGTGCCAGCAGCCTCGAGGACTACGAGCAGTACTTC
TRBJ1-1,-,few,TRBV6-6,CASSYGMNTEAFF,TGTGCCAGCAGTTATGGCATGAACACTGAAGCTTTCTTT
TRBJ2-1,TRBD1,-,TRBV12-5,CASGFSPPGQYNEQFF,TGTGCTAGTGGTTTCTCGCCACCGGGACAGTACAATGAGCAGTTCTTC
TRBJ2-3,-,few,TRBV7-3,CASSLTGQNTQYF,TGTGCCAGCAGCTTAACAGGCCAAAATACGCAGTATTTT
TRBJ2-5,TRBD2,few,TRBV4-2,CASSHGAGGLSQEKETQYF,TGTGCCAGCAGCCATGGCGCGGGGGGACTATCACAAGAAAAAGAGACCCAGTACTTC
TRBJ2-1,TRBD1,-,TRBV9,CASSPWDRKNEQFF,TGTGCCAGCAGTCCTTGGGACAGGAAGAATGAGCAGTTCTTC
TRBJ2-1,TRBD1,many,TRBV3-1,CASSQPGQRSYNEQFF,TGTGCCAGCAGCCAACCGGGACAGAGGTCCTACAATGAGCAGTTCTTC
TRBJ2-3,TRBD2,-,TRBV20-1,CSARDASGSRGTDTQYF,TGCAGTGCTAGAGATGCTAGCGGGAGTAGGGGCACAGATACGCAGTATTTT
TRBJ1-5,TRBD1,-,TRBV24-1,CATSDLGGGRQPQHF,TGTGCCACCAGTGATTTGGGAGGGGGCCGACAGCCCCAGCATTTT
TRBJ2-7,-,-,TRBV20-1,CSALGDYEQYF,TGCAGTGCCCTGGGGGACTACGAGCAGTACTTC
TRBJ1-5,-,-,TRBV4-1,CASSQVGQPQHF,TGCGCCAGCAGCCAAGTTGGTCAGCCCCAGCATTTT
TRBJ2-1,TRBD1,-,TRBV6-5,CASRRYRGGGDEQFF,TGTGCCAGCAGGCGGTACAGGGGCGGAGGCGATGAGCAGTTCTTC
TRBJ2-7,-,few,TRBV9,CASNGAGGEQYF,TGTGCCAGCAACGGGGCCGGGGGCGAGCAGTACTTC
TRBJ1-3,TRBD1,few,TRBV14,CASSQVRQGVSGNTIYF,TGTGCCAGCAGCCAGGTCCGACAGGGAGTCTCTGGAAACACCATATATTTT
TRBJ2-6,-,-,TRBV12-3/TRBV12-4,CASRRTDSGANVLTF,TGTGCCAGCAGGAGAACAGACTCTGGGGCCAACGTCCTGACTTTC
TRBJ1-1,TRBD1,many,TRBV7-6,CASGQGDMEGTEAFF,TGTGCCAGCGGCCAGGGGGACATGGAAGGAACTGAAGCTTTCTTT
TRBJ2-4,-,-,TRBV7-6,CASSQVGGIQYF,TGTGCCAGCAGCCAAGTGGGAGGCATTCAGTACTTC
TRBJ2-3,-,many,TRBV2,CASSDPRDTQYF,TGTGCCAGCAGTGACCCCAGGGATACGCAGTATTTT
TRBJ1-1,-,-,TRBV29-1,CSVRVGNTEAFF,TGCAGCGTCCGGGTAGGGAACACTGAAGCTTTCTTT
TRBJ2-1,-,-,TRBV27,CASSGLNSYNEQFF,TGTGCCAGCAGTGGGTTGAACTCCTACAATGAGCAGTTCTTC
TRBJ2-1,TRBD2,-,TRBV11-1,CASSLSGGANEQFF,TGTGCCAGCAGCTTAAGCGGGGGGGCTAATGAGCAGTTCTTC
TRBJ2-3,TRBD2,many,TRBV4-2,CASSQDQTSGGTDTQYF,TGTGCCAGCAGCCAAGATCAGACTAGCGGGGGCACAGATACGCAGTATTTT
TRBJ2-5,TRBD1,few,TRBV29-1,CSGESQGAMETQYF,TGCAGCGGGGAATCACAGGGGGCGATGGAGACCCAGTACTTC
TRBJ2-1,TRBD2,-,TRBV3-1,CASSLSGNSYNEQFF,TGTGCCAGCAGCCTTAGCGGGAACTCCTACAATGAGCAGTTCTTC
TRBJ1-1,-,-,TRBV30,CASEGNTEAFF,TGTGCCTCCGAGGGGAACACTGAAGCTTTCTTT
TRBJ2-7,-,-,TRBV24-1,CATSETNTYEQYF,TGTGCCACCAGTGAGACAAATACCTACGAGCAGTACTTC
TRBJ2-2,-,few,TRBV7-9,CASSPISAGELFF,TGTGCCAGCAGCCCCATTAGCGCCGGGGAGCTGTTTTTT
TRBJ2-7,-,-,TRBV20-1,CSAGPGSYEQYF,TGCAGTGCTGGCCCGGGCTCCTACGAGCAGTACTTC
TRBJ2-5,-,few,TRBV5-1,CASSLNGHEEETQYF,TGCGCCAGCAGCTTGAACGGACACGAAGAAGAGACCCAGTACTTC
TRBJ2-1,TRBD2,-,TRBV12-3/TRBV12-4,CASSLGLAGGLKFF,TGTGCCAGCAGCCTAGGACTAGCGGGAGGGCTGAAGTTCTTC
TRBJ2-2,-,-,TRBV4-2,CASSQDLEGAGELFF,TGTGCCAGCAGCCAAGATCTAGAGGGGGCCGGGGAGCTGTTTTTT
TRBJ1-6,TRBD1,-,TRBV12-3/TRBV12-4,CASRPETGQLNSPLHF,TGTGCCAGCAGACCAGAGACGGGACAGCTAAATTCACCCCTCCACTTT
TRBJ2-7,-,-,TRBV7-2,CASSPVGGYEQYF,TGTGCCAGCAGCCCGGTGGGGGGCTACGAGCAGTACTTC
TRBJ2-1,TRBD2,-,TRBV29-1,CSVAGRGLAFNEQFF,TGCAGCGTTGCGGGAAGAGGACTAGCGTTCAATGAGCAGTTCTTC
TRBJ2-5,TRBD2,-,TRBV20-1,CSARGGSGGPETQYF,TGCAGTGCTAGAGGAGGGTCGGGGGGGCCAGAGACCCAGTACTTC
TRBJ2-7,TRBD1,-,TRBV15,CATSVETGGHYEQYF,TGTGCCACCAGCGTAGAGACAGGGGGACACTACGAGCAGTACTTC
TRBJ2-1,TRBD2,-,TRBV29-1,CSVGTSGPVEQFF,TGCAGCGTTGGGACTAGCGGGCCCGTAGAGCAGTTCTTC
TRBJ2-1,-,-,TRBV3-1,CASSQDWGPHNEQFF,TGTGCCAGCAGCCAAGATTGGGGACCCCACAATGAGCAGTTCTTC
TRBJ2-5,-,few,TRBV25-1,CASRVAETQYF,TGTGCCAGCAGGGTCGCAGAGACCCAGTACTTC
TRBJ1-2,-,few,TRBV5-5,CASSLVGGGVNYGYTF,TGTGCCAGCAGCTTGGTTGGCGGGGGCGTAAACTATGGCTACACCTTC
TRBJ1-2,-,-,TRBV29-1,CSVERDTREGYTF,TGCAGCGTGGAGAGGGACACCCGGGAGGGCTACACCTTC
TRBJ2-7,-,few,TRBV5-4,CASSLDGKDYEQYF,TGTGCCAGCAGCTTGGATGGGAAGGACTACGAGCAGTACTTC
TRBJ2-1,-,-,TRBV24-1,CATSVGSGSYNEQFF,TGTGCCACCAGTGTAGGAAGCGGGTCCTACAATGAGCAGTTCTTC
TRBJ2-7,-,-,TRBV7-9,CASSRSVGRFFHEQYF,TGTGCCAGCAGCCGATCTGTGGGCAGGTTCTTCCACGAGCAGTACTTC
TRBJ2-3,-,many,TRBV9,CASSVGQLTDTQYF,TGTGCCAGCAGCGTAGGCCAGCTCACAGATACGCAGTATTTT